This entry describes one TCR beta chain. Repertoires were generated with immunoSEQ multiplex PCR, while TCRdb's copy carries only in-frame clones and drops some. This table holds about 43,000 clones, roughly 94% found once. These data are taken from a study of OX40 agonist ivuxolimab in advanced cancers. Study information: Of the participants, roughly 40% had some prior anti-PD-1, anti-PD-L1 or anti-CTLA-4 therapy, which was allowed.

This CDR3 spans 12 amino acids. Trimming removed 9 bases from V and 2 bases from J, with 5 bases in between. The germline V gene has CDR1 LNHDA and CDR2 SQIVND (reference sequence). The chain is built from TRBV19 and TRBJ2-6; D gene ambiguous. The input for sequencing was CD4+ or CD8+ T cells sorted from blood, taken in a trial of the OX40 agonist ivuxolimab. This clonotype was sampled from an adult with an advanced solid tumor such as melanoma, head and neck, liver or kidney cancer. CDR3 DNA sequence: TGTGCCAGCCTCGCTGGGGCCAACGTCCTGACTTTC. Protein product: CASLAGANVLTF. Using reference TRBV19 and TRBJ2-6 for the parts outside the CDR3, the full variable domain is DGGITQSPKYLFRKEGQNVTLSCEQNLNHDAMYWYRQDPGQGLRLIYYSQIVNDFQKGDIAEGYSVSREKKESFPLTVTSAQKNPTAFYLCASLAGANVLTFGAGSRLTVL.